Here is one T cell receptor beta chain with its context. The antigen remains undetermined. The sample originates from a study of cytomegalovirus exposure and HLA in healthy donors. Study-level results: Among immune exposure information, only CMV serostatus was available.

PCR was performed using 60 Vbeta and 13 Jbeta primers. Generated by immunoSEQ multiplex PCR, the TCRdb table keeps only in-frame clones and is missing some. The sample holds about 120,000 clones, around 81% seen once. The CDR3 is 14 residues long. V lost 6 bases and J 1 base, leaving 9 bases between the germline ends. The germline CDR1 and CDR2 sequences are ENHRY and SYGVKD. The sequence was collected from a woman aged 30 to 39 in good health and CMV-seronegative. The rearrangement uses TRBV10-3 and TRBJ2-2, with D perhaps matching TRBD1 (6 bases). Sample: PBMCs. DNA of the CDR3: TGTGCCATCAGGAGGGGGAGGAACACCGGGGAGCTGTTTTTT. Residues: CAIRRGRNTGELFF.